What follows are 15 T cell receptor beta chains derived from one specimen sequenced in a study of blood T cell repertoires in COVID-19. Libraries were prepared by immunoSEQ multiplex PCR; TCRdb keeps only in-frame clonotypes and omits some of them. The table shows 120,000 to 150,000 clones, with 85% to 90% occurring only once. Sequenced material: PBMCs or T cells enriched from blood (not recorded which). All receptors come from a woman in her 30s with acute COVID-19.

This chain joins TRBV3-1 (or the pseudogene TRBV3-2) and TRBJ1-1; 8 bases agree with TRBD1. The V gene end was trimmed by 1 base and the J gene end by 4 bases; junction bases not matched to a gene: 11. Germline lookup yields CDR1 LGHDT and CDR2 YNNKEL (reference sequence). The CDR3 runs 17 residues. The CDR3, as DNA: TGTGCCAGCAGCCAAGGGTTCCGACAGGGGCGGGGCACTGAAGCTTTCTTT. It is translated as CASSQGFRQGRGTEAFF.

CDR3 bases: TGTGCCAGCAGTTTAACGTCTAGCGGGAGAAATGAGCAGTTCTTC. It is translated as CASSLTSSGRNEQFF. This chain links TRBV28 with TRBJ2-1; TRBD2 aligns across 10 bases. The CDR3 spans 15 residues. Trimming removed 2 bases from V and 7 bases from J; junction bases left unmatched: 5. Germline V CDR1 and CDR2: MDHEN, SYDVKM.

The gene calls are TRBV25-1 and TRBJ1-4; the match to TRBD1 covers 7 bases. Germline trimming cut 4 bases from V and 0 bases from J; bases unmatched to any gene: 8. CDR1 is MGHDK, CDR2 SYGVNS, per germline. This CDR3 has 17 amino acids. CDR3: CASSVTRGNTTNEKLFF. CDR3 nucleotide sequence: TGTGCCAGCAGTGTGACCAGGGGGAACACAACTAATGAAAAACTGTTTTTT.

The V call is TRBV12-3 or TRBV12-4, the J call TRBJ2-7, with TRBD2 as a possible D gene (6 bases). The V and J ends lost 5 bases and 3 bases respectively, with 11 bases between them. The CDR3 spans 13 residues. DNA for the CDR3: TGTGCCAGCAGTCCCAGAGCGGGCTACGAGCAGTACTTC. Translation gives CASSPRAGYEQYF.

J is TRBJ2-7 and V is TRBV4-3; TRBD1 aligns across 8 bases. Germline CDR1 LGHNA, CDR2 YSLEER. The trim removed 5 bases at V and 4 bases at J, leaving 10 bases unmatched. CDR3 length equals 15 residues. Written as DNA, the CDR3 is TGCGCCAGCAGCAATGGACAGGGATACACATACGAGCAGTACTTC. Translated: CASSNGQGYTYEQYF.

The V gene is TRBV30, the J gene TRBJ1-3; D may be TRBD1 (5 bases). The CDR3 runs to 13 residues. The V gene's germline CDR1 is GTSNPN and CDR2 SVGIG (reference sequence). Deletions cut 2 bases from V and 2 bases from J, with 7 bases between. In DNA form, the CDR3 reads TGTGCCTGGAGTCTAGGGGCTGGAAACACCATATATTTT. Protein sequence: CAWSLGAGNTIYF.

V is TRBV6-5 and J is TRBJ2-3; TRBD2 matches at 8 bases. The V segment lost 3 bases and the J segment 7 bases; nucleotides outside the gene matches: 6. This CDR3 region has 14 residues. The germline V gene encodes CDR1 MNHEY and CDR2 SVGAGI. The CDR3 region has the DNA TGTGCCAGCAGTTATAGCGGGGAGGACCATACGCAGTATTTT. It codes for CASSYSGEDHTQYF.

This chain joins TRBV20-1 and TRBJ2-3; TRBD2 matches 7 bases. V lost 6 bases and J lost 15; bases outside the gene matches: 12. The CDR3 consists of 11 residues. Germline V gives CDR1 DFQATT, CDR2 SNEGSKA (reference sequence). The CDR3 sequence is CSASPGLTYYF. For the CDR3, the DNA is TGCAGTGCCAGCCCGGGACTAACTTACTATTTT.

The rearrangement links TRBV28 to TRBJ2-1, with TRBD2 matching 7 bases. Losses at the gene ends were 2 bases for V and 6 bases for J; bases not matched to a gene: 7. The CDR3 consists of 15 residues. Germline CDR1 reads MDHEN; CDR2 reads SYDVKM. As DNA, the CDR3 is TGTGCCAGCAGTTTAGGGGCGGGAGAGGTCAATGAGCAGTTCTTC. Protein: CASSLGAGEVNEQFF.

J is TRBJ2-7 and V is TRBV7-2, with 7 bases matching TRBD1. The CDR3 covers 15 residues. Unmatched junction bases numbered 14, after V lost 6 bases and J lost 6 bases. CDR1 SGHTA and CDR2 FQGNSA come from the germline V gene. CDR3 amino acids: CASSPQGTFSLEQYF. In nucleotides, the CDR3 is TGTGCCAGCAGTCCACAGGGGACATTCTCCCTCGAGCAGTACTTC. Full variable domain (outside the CDR3, taken from reference TRBV7-2 and TRBJ2-7): GAGVSQSPSNKVTEKGKDVELRCDPISGHTALYWYRQSLGQGLEFLIYFQGNSAPDKSGLPSDRFSAERTGGSVSTLTIQRTQQEDSAVYLCASSPQGTFSLEQYFGPGTRLTVT.

The chain is built from TRBV19 and TRBJ2-1; TRBD1 might be the D (6 bases). This CDR3 region has 14 residues. Germline values: CDR1 LNHDA, CDR2 SQIVND (reference sequence). CDR3 amino acids: CAAKGDTNYNEQFF. For the CDR3, the DNA is TGTGCGGCGAAGGGGGACACAAACTACAATGAGCAGTTCTTC.

V and J are TRBV13 and TRBJ2-7, with TRBD2 identical over 7 bases. Trimming at V came to 4 bases and at J to 3 bases, leaving 9 bases not matched to a gene. The CDR3 is 15 residues long. In germline, CDR1 is PRHDT, CDR2 FYEKMQ (reference sequence). The CDR3: CASSSSPRGSYEQYF. In DNA form, the CDR3 reads TGTGCCAGCAGCTCCTCCCCCCGCGGGAGCTACGAGCAGTACTTC. Full variable domain (rest looked up from reference TRBV13 and TRBJ2-7): AAGVIQSPRHLIKEKRETATLKCYPIPRHDTVYWYQQGPGQDPQFLISFYEKMQSDKGSIPDRFSAQQFSDYHSELNMSSLELGDSALYFCASSSSPRGSYEQYFGPGTRLTVT.

The chain carries TRBV24-1 and TRBJ2-3; 7 bases fit TRBD1. From germline, CDR1 is KGHDR and CDR2 SFDVKD. V lost 5 bases and J lost 4; bases outside the gene matches: 11. CDR3 length equals 16 residues. CDR3 amino acids: CATSGIQGFGSDTQYF. CDR3 sequence (DNA): TGTGCCACCAGTGGCATACAGGGGTTTGGGTCAGATACGCAGTATTTT.

This clone was counted a few times. The chain employs TRBV7-9 and TRBJ2-1; the match to TRBD2 covers 10 bases. The V gene end was trimmed by 5 bases and the J gene end by 8 bases; junction bases not matched to a gene: 18. This CDR3 is 18 amino acids long. Germline V gene sequence: CDR1 SEHNR, CDR2 FQNEAQ (reference sequence). CDR3 bases: TGTGCCAGCAGCCTGAGGACTAGCGGACCCGTGGGATATGATGAGCAGTTCTTC. Translating it yields CASSLRTSGPVGYDEQFF.

CDR3 sequence reads: CASSQGRARDPNQPQHF. As DNA, the CDR3 is TGTGCCAGCAGTCAAGGCAGGGCCAGAGATCCAAATCAGCCCCAGCATTTT. The chain uses TRBV28 and TRBJ1-5; D may be TRBD1 (5 bases). V lost 5 bases and J 4 bases, leaving 21 bases between the germline ends. The CDR3 runs to 17 residues. Germline assignment: CDR1 MDHEN and CDR2 SYDVKM.